This is a list of T cell receptor beta chains from one sample in a study of glioma-infiltrating T cells. TCRdb itself ran the multiplex PCR reads through MiXCR, one entry per CDR3 protein. The repertoire includes 300,000 to 400,000 distinct CDR3 sequences, around 38% of them detected once, and around 11% sits in the top ten. Sequenced input: glioma tissue, nonneoplastic brain tissue, or PBMCs (not recorded which). These TCRs come from a human donor with low-grade glioma or glioblastoma, undergoing nonglioma brain surgery, or in good health (not recorded which). CDR3s include the opening cysteine and the closing phenylalanine or tryptophan. D genes are given only for firm matches. Where a row states a size, it is once, few, many or the class of an expanded clone; other rows omit it.

v_call: TRBV27; j_call: TRBJ2-7; cdr3_length: 18; clone_size: -; d_call: TRBD2; cdr3_nt: TGTGCCAGCAGTTTTAAGCGGGAGGGCCTTTTGAGCTCCTACGAGCAGTACTTC; cdr3_aa: CASSFKREGLLSSYEQYF
v_call: TRBV29-1; j_call: TRBJ2-5; cdr3_length: 12; clone_size: -; d_call: TRBD1; cdr3_nt: TGCAGCGTTCACAGGGGTGAGAAGACCCAGTACTTC; cdr3_aa: CSVHRGEKTQYF
v_call: TRBV4-1; j_call: TRBJ2-5; cdr3_length: 14; clone_size: -; d_call: -; cdr3_nt: TGCGCCAGCAGCTACACAGGCTCTGGGGAGACCCAGTACTTC; cdr3_aa: CASSYTGSGETQYF
v_call: TRBV15; j_call: TRBJ1-5; cdr3_length: 15; clone_size: few; d_call: -; cdr3_nt: TGTGCCACCAGCAGCCGGGACAAACGCAATCAGCCCCAGCATTTT; cdr3_aa: CATSSRDKRNQPQHF
v_call: TRBV20-1; j_call: TRBJ2-3; cdr3_length: 19; clone_size: few; d_call: -; cdr3_nt: TGCAGTGCTATATCATATGAAGACAGACGGAGGGCCTACACAGATACGCAGTATTTT; cdr3_aa: CSAISYEDRRRAYTDTQYF
v_call: TRBV19; j_call: TRBJ1-5; cdr3_length: 16; clone_size: -; d_call: TRBD1; cdr3_nt: TGTGCCAGTAGCCATAACAGGGGGCCCGGCAATCAGCCCCAGCATTTT; cdr3_aa: CASSHNRGPGNQPQHF
v_call: TRBV4-1; j_call: TRBJ2-5; cdr3_length: 14; clone_size: few; d_call: TRBD1; cdr3_nt: TGCGCCAGCAGCCGGGGACAGGGAACGGAGACCCAGTACTTC; cdr3_aa: CASSRGQGTETQYF
v_call: TRBV7-9; j_call: TRBJ1-2; cdr3_length: 14; clone_size: -; d_call: -; cdr3_nt: TGTGCCAGCAGCTTAGGAGGATTCGGCTATGGCTACACCTTC; cdr3_aa: CASSLGGFGYGYTF
v_call: TRBV7-8; j_call: TRBJ1-4; cdr3_length: 15; clone_size: -; d_call: -; cdr3_nt: TGTGCCAGCAGCTTAGGAGGGGTTACTAATGAAAAACTGTTTTTT; cdr3_aa: CASSLGGVTNEKLFF
v_call: TRBV6-1; j_call: TRBJ2-5; cdr3_length: 13; clone_size: few; d_call: TRBD1; cdr3_nt: TGTGCCAGCAAAAAACAGGGGGCTGAGACCCAGTACTTC; cdr3_aa: CASKKQGAETQYF
v_call: TRBV10-3; j_call: TRBJ1-2; cdr3_length: 13; clone_size: few; d_call: -; cdr3_nt: TGTGCCATCAGTGCAGGGGCGGGTTATGGCTACACCTTC; cdr3_aa: CAISAGAGYGYTF
v_call: TRBV20-1; j_call: TRBJ1-2; cdr3_length: 11; clone_size: many; d_call: -; cdr3_nt: TGCAGCGGGGCGGACAACTATGGCTACACCTTC; cdr3_aa: CSGADNYGYTF
v_call: TRBV4-1; j_call: TRBJ2-3; cdr3_length: 15; clone_size: few; d_call: -; cdr3_nt: TGCGCCAGCAGCCAAGGTCAGGGAGGTATGGATACGCAGTATTTT; cdr3_aa: CASSQGQGGMDTQYF
v_call: TRBV15; j_call: TRBJ2-3; cdr3_length: 13; clone_size: many; d_call: TRBD2; cdr3_nt: TGTGCCACCAGCAGAGATACTGGGACTAACCCTTTATTT; cdr3_aa: CATSRDTGTNPLF
v_call: TRBV10-3; j_call: TRBJ2-7; cdr3_length: 14; clone_size: -; d_call: TRBD2; cdr3_nt: TGTGCCACCGTCTGTGTAGCGGGAGTATCCGAGCAGTACTTC; cdr3_aa: CATVCVAGVSEQYF
v_call: TRBV10-3; j_call: TRBJ2-1; cdr3_length: 16; clone_size: -; d_call: -; cdr3_nt: TGTGCCATCAGTGAGTTGGCGAAGAGCTCCTACAGTGAGCAGTTCTTC; cdr3_aa: CAISELAKSSYSEQFF
v_call: TRBV28; j_call: TRBJ1-5; cdr3_length: 22; clone_size: -; d_call: -; cdr3_nt: TGTGCCAGCAGTTTTGAGGTTTGGGCACAGTCCGAAACCGGCTATAGCAATCAGCCCCAGCATTTT; cdr3_aa: CASSFEVWAQSETGYSNQPQHF
v_call: TRBV4-3; j_call: TRBJ2-1; cdr3_length: 15; clone_size: -; d_call: -; cdr3_nt: TGCGCCAGCAGCCAGGGCCCGAGCACCTACAATGAGCAGTTCTTC; cdr3_aa: CASSQGPSTYNEQFF
v_call: TRBV28; j_call: TRBJ2-7; cdr3_length: 17; clone_size: -; d_call: -; cdr3_nt: TGTGCCAGCAGTTTACCCCCCCGAGCGCGTCGCCTCTACGAGCAGTACTTC; cdr3_aa: CASSLPPRARRLYEQYF
v_call: TRBV7-2; j_call: TRBJ2-7; cdr3_length: 15; clone_size: once; d_call: -; cdr3_nt: TGTGCCAGCAGCCATTACACGGGGGCAAACTACGAGCAGTACTTC; cdr3_aa: CASSHYTGANYEQYF
v_call: TRBV27; j_call: TRBJ1-5; cdr3_length: 16; clone_size: few; d_call: TRBD1; cdr3_nt: TGTGCCAGCAGTCCGAGACAGGGAAGGAGCAATCAGCCCCAGCATTTT; cdr3_aa: CASSPRQGRSNQPQHF
v_call: TRBV4-1; j_call: TRBJ1-5; cdr3_length: 16; clone_size: few; d_call: TRBD1; cdr3_nt: TGCGCCAGCAGCCCGTTGGGGGACAGGGAAGATCAGCCCCAGCATTTT; cdr3_aa: CASSPLGDREDQPQHF
v_call: TRBV7-2; j_call: TRBJ1-6; cdr3_length: 15; clone_size: many; d_call: -; cdr3_nt: TGTGCCAGCAGCTTAGCGGCAGGGTTGGTTTCACCCCTCCACTTT; cdr3_aa: CASSLAAGLVSPLHF
v_call: TRBV19; j_call: TRBJ1-6; cdr3_length: 13; clone_size: few; d_call: -; cdr3_nt: TGTGCCAGTAGATGGACAGCGAATTCACCCCTCCACTTT; cdr3_aa: CASRWTANSPLHF
v_call: TRBV6-1; j_call: TRBJ2-3; cdr3_length: 14; clone_size: few; d_call: TRBD2; cdr3_nt: TGTGCCACGCGGGGGACTAGCGGCACAGATACGCAGTATTTT; cdr3_aa: CATRGTSGTDTQYF
v_call: TRBV28; j_call: TRBJ2-2; cdr3_length: 13; clone_size: -; d_call: -; cdr3_nt: TGTGCCAGCCATACTAGAAACACCGGGGAGCTGTTTTTT; cdr3_aa: CASHTRNTGELFF
v_call: TRBV5-4; j_call: TRBJ2-3; cdr3_length: 17; clone_size: -; d_call: TRBD2; cdr3_nt: TGTGCCAGCAGCTCCGGGGGGTCAATGGAGTTCACAGATACGCAGTATTTT; cdr3_aa: CASSSGGSMEFTDTQYF
v_call: TRBV2; j_call: TRBJ2-6; cdr3_length: 16; clone_size: -; d_call: TRBD2; cdr3_nt: TGTGCCAGCACTGGACTAGCGGAGGCTGGGGCCAACGTCCTGACTTTC; cdr3_aa: CASTGLAEAGANVLTF
v_call: TRBV5-1; j_call: TRBJ2-3; cdr3_length: 15; clone_size: once; d_call: -; cdr3_nt: TGCGCCAGCAGCAAGGGGATCCCAAGCGCAGATACGCAGTATTTT; cdr3_aa: CASSKGIPSADTQYF
v_call: TRBV28; j_call: TRBJ1-1; cdr3_length: 15; clone_size: -; d_call: -; cdr3_nt: TGTGCCAGCAGCCCCAGGAGGCGGATGAACACTAAAGCTTTCTTT; cdr3_aa: CASSPRRRMNTKAFF
v_call: TRBV7-9; j_call: TRBJ2-7; cdr3_length: 13; clone_size: -; d_call: -; cdr3_nt: TGTGCCAGCAGCCCGAGGACCTTCTACGAGCAGTACTTC; cdr3_aa: CASSPRTFYEQYF
v_call: TRBV27; j_call: TRBJ2-5; cdr3_length: 17; clone_size: -; d_call: TRBD2; cdr3_nt: TGTGCCAGCAGAGCTTCCCTAGCGGGAGGGAGCCAGGAGACCCAGTACTTC; cdr3_aa: CASRASLAGGSQETQYF
v_call: TRBV28; j_call: TRBJ2-7; cdr3_length: 16; clone_size: few; d_call: -; cdr3_nt: TGTGCCAGCCCCCCCTTAGAGACGGCGCAGAGCTACGAGCAGTACTTC; cdr3_aa: CASPPLETAQSYEQYF
v_call: TRBV24-1; j_call: TRBJ2-3; cdr3_length: 15; clone_size: many; d_call: -; cdr3_nt: TGTGCCACCAGTGAGGACACGCTGGGGGCAGATACGCAGTATTTT; cdr3_aa: CATSEDTLGADTQYF
v_call: TRBV7-2; j_call: TRBJ2-7; cdr3_length: 12; clone_size: once; d_call: TRBD2; cdr3_nt: TGTGCCAGCAGCTGGACTAGTAACGAGCAGTACTTC; cdr3_aa: CASSWTSNEQYF
v_call: TRBV29-1; j_call: TRBJ2-3; cdr3_length: 11; clone_size: -; d_call: -; cdr3_nt: TGCAGCGTAGCCAACACAGATACGCAGTATTTT; cdr3_aa: CSVANTDTQYF
v_call: TRBV28; j_call: TRBJ2-1; cdr3_length: 15; clone_size: -; d_call: TRBD1; cdr3_nt: TGTGCCAGCAGCACACCGGGACAGGGTCTGGATGAGCAGTTCTTC; cdr3_aa: CASSTPGQGLDEQFF